This T cell receptor beta chain was captured by sequencing in a study of T cell changes during pregnancy in multiple sclerosis. Repertoires were generated with immunoSEQ multiplex PCR, while TCRdb's copy carries only in-frame clones and drops some. The sample includes nearly 60,000 clones, around 90% seen only once; the top ten take under 0.6%. Germline values: CDR1 MNHEY, CDR2 SVGAGI. V gave up 6 bases and J gave up 1 base; unmatched junction bases: 8. The CDR3 is made up of 15 amino acids. The starting material was CD4+ T cells from peripheral blood mononuclear cells, obtained after pregnancy. This TCR was recovered from a female donor in good health, enrolled as a control in a pregnancy study. This chain connects TRBV6-5 to TRBJ1-1; 7 bases are a match to TRBD1. The chain's CDR3 is CASRGTATSNTEAFF. The CDR3 DNA sequence: TGTGCCAGCAGGGGGACAGCGACCTCGAACACTGAAGCTTTCTTT.